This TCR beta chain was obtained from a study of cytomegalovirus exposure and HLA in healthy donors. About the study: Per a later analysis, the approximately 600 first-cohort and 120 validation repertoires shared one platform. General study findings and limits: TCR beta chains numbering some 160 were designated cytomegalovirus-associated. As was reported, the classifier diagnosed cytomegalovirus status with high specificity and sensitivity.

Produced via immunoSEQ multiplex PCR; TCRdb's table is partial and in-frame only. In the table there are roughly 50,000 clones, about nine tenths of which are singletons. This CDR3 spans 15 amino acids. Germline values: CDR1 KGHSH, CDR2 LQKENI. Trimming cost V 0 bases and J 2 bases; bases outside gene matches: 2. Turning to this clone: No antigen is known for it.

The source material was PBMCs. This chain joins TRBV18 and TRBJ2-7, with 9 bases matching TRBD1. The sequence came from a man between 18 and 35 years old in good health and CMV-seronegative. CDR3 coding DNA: TGTGCCAGCTCACCACCCGGGACAGGGACCTACGAGCAGTACTTC. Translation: CASSPPGTGTYEQYF. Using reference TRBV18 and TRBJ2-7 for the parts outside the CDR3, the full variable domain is NAGVMQNPRHLVRRRGQEARLRCSPMKGHSHVYWYRQLPEEGLKFMVYLQKENIIDESGMPKERFSAEFPKEGPSILRIQQVVRGDSAAYFCASSPPGTGTYEQYFGPGTRLTVT.